This TCR beta chain was sequenced for a study of cytomegalovirus exposure and HLA in healthy donors. Points from the study as a whole: That first-cohort TCR clusters tended to co-occur in the approximately 110 validation repertoires was found in a later analysis. Testing in vitro showed a few CMV-associated chains specific for CMV antigens. Despite most TCR sequences being rare, some public TCRs occurred in many donors.

TCRdb keeps only in-frame clones here, not all; method: immunoSEQ multiplex PCR. The table includes some 99,000 clones, roughly 86% detected once. A remark on this clone: What it binds is not known.

Germline V CDR1 and CDR2: SGHVS, FQNEAQ. The CDR3 spans 15 residues. Losses at the gene ends were 6 bases for V and 1 base for J; bases not matched to a gene: 7. V usage is TRBV7-8 and J usage is TRBJ1-2; 8 bases are shared with TRBD1. Sample: PBMCs. This receptor was taken from a woman aged 18-29 years in good health and CMV-seronegative. The CDR3 DNA reads as TGTGCCAGCAGAAAGGGACAGGCGATTAACTATGGCTACACCTTC. Translation gives CASRKGQAINYGYTF.